This TCR beta chain was captured by sequencing in a study of T cell clonality in common variable immunodeficiency. Study results and caveats: Reportedly, TCR beta sequences from common variable immunodeficiency showed fewer deletions and N-nucleotide insertions.

This clone was observed at least ten times. The antigen is unknown. The sequence runs out 3 residues before the end of the CDR3; the remainder is reconstructed from the germline J gene. Blood samples were heparinized, about 5 to 8 ml per donor. Germline V gene lookup returns CDR1 ENHRY and CDR2 SYGVKD. The CDR3 totals 15 residues. Trimming pared 6 bases from V and 1 base from J, leaving 15 bases between. Equal genomic DNA amounts from CVID and control samples were sequenced. Clones were read by immunoSEQ multiplex PCR, and TCRdb kept only the in-frame ones, dropping some. The sample shows 40,000 to 45,000 clones, none of them appearing just once.

This TCR was sampled from a person aged 18-70 years in good health. The sequenced sample consisted of peripheral blood mononuclear cells. V gene TRBV10-3 combines with J gene TRBJ1-1, with D possibly matching TRBD1 (6 bases). The sequenced part of the CDR3 DNA is TGTGCCATCAGCGAGCATCTGACAGGGAACACTGAA. Amino acids: CAISEHLTGNTE. The CDR3 in its entirety is CAISEHLTGNTEAFF.